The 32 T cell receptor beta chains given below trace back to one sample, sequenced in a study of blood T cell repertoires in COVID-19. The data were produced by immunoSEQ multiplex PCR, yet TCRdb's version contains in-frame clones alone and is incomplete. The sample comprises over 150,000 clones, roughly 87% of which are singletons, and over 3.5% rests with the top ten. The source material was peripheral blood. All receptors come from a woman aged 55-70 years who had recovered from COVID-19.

DNA of the CDR3: TGTGCCAGCAGCCGCGGGGCAGGCCGCCAAGAGACCCAGTACTTC. It encodes CASSRGAGRQETQYF. The rearrangement joins TRBV3-1 (or the pseudogene TRBV3-2) to TRBJ2-5, with D possibly TRBD2 on 6 matching bases. V lost 4 bases and J lost 1, with 13 bases in between. The CDR3 is 15 residues long. Germline loops: CDR1 LGHDT, CDR2 YNNKEL (reference sequence).

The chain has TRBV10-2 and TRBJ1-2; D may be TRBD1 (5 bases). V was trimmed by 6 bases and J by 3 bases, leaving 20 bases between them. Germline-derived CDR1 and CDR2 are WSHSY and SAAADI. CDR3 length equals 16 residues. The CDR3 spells CASRDTPGQDHYGYTF. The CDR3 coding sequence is TGCGCCAGCAGGGACACCCCGGGTCAAGACCACTATGGCTACACCTTC.

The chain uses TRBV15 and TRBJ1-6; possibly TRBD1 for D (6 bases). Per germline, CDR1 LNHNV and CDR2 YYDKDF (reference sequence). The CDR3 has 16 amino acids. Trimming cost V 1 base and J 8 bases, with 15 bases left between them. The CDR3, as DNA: TGTGCCACCAGCAGAGCCTGGGGCAGGGGATATTCACCCCTCCACTTT. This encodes CATSRAWGRGYSPLHF.

The CDR3 bases are TGTGCCAGCAGCGAACAGAGCAATCAGCCCCAGCATTTT. Protein sequence: CASSEQSNQPQHF. The rearrangement links TRBV7-2 to TRBJ1-5; no reliable D call. The CDR3 loop spans 13 amino acids. Trimming removed 5 bases at V and 1 base at J, with 6 bases between. Germline CDR1 SGHTA, CDR2 FQGNSA.

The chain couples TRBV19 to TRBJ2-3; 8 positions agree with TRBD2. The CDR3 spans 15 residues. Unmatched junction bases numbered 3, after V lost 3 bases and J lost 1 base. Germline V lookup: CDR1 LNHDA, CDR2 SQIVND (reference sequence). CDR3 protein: CASSIDGGGTDTQYF. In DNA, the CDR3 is TGTGCCAGTAGTATTGACGGGGGGGGCACAGATACGCAGTATTTT. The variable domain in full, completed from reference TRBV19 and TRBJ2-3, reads DGGITQSPKYLFRKEGQNVTLSCEQNLNHDAMYWYRQDPGQGLRLIYYSQIVNDFQKGDIAEGYSVSREKKESFPLTVTSAQKNPTAFYLCASSIDGGGTDTQYFGPGTRLTVL.

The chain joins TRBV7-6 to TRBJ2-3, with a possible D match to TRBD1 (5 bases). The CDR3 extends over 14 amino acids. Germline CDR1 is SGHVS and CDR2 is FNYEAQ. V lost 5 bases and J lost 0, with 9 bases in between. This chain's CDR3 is CASSVWTSTDTQYF. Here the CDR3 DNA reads TGTGCCAGCAGCGTATGGACAAGCACAGATACGCAGTATTTT.

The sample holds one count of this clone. CDR3: CASSLAQGAGNTEAFF. The CDR3 DNA is TGCGCCAGCAGCTTGGCCCAGGGGGCGGGGAACACTGAAGCTTTCTTT. This rearrangement joins TRBV5-1 to TRBJ1-1, with 8 bases matching TRBD1. Germline values: CDR1 SGHRS, CDR2 YFSETQ. Trimming took 0 bases from V and 1 from J; bases not matched to a gene: 5. The CDR3 is 16 amino acids.

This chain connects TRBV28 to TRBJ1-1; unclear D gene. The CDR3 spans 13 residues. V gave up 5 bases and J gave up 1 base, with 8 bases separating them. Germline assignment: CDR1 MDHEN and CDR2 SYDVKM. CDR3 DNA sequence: TGTGCCAGCAGTAGGACTCCGAACACTGAAGCTTTCTTT. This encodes CASSRTPNTEAFF. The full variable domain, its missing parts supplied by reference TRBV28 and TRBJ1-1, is DVKVTQSSRYLVKRTGEKVFLECVQDMDHENMFWYRQDPGLGLRLIYFSYDVKMKEKGDIPEGYSVSREKKERFSLILESASTNQTSMYLCASSRTPNTEAFFGQGTRLTVV.

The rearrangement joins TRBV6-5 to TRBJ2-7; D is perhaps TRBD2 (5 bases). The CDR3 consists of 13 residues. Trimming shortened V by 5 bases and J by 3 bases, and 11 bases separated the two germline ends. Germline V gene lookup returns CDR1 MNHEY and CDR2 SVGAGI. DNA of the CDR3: TGTGCCAGCAGTAACGGACTTCACTACGAGCAGTACTTC. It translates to CASSNGLHYEQYF.

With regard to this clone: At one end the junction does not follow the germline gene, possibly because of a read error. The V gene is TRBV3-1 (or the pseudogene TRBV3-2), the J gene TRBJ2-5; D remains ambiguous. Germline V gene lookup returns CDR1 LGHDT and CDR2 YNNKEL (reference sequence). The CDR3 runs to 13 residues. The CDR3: CASSSRVQGTQYF. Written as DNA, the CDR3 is TGTGCCAGCAGCTCCCGGGTACAAGGGACCCAGTACTTC.

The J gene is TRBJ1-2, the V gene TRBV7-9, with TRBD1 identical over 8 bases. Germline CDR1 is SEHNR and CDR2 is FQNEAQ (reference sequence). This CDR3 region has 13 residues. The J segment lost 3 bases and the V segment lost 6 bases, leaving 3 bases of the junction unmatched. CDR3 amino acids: CASSLQGDYGYTF. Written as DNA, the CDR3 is TGTGCCAGCAGTTTACAGGGGGACTATGGCTACACCTTC.

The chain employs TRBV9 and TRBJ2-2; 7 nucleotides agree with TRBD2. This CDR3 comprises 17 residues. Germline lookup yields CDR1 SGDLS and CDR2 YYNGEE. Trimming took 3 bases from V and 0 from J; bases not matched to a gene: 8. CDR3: CASSAPSGGTNTGELFF. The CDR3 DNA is TGTGCCAGCAGCGCACCTAGCGGAGGTACGAACACCGGGGAGCTGTTTTTT.

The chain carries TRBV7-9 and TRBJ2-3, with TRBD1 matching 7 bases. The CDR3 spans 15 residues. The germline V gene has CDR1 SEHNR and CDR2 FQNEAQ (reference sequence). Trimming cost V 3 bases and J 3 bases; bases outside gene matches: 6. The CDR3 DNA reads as TGTGCCAGCAGCTTCCTTGAACAGGGGACAGATACGCAGTATTTT. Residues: CASSFLEQGTDTQYF. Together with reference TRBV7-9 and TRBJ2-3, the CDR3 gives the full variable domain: DTGVSQNPRHKITKRGQNVTFRCDPISEHNRLYWYRQTLGQGPEFLTYFQNEAQLEKSRLLSDRFSAERPKGSFSTLEIQRTEQGDSAMYLCASSFLEQGTDTQYFGPGTRLTVL.

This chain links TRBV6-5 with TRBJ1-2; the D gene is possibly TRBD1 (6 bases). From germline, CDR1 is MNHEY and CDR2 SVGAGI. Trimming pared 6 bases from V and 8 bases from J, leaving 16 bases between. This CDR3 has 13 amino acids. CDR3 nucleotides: TGTGCCAGCAGAAAACAGGGATCTGGGGGCTACACCTTC. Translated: CASRKQGSGGYTF.

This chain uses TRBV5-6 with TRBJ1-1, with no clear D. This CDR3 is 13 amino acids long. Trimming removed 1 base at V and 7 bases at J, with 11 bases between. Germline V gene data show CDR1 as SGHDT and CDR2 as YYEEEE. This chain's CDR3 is CASSLSLALEAFF. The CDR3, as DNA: TGTGCCAGCAGCTTGTCTTTGGCTCTTGAAGCTTTCTTT.

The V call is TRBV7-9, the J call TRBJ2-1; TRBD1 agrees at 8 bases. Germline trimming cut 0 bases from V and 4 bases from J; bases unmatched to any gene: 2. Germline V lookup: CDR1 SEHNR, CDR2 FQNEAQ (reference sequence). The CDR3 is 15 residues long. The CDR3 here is CASSLARGPYNEQFF. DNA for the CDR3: TGTGCCAGCAGCTTAGCCAGGGGGCCGTACAATGAGCAGTTCTTC.

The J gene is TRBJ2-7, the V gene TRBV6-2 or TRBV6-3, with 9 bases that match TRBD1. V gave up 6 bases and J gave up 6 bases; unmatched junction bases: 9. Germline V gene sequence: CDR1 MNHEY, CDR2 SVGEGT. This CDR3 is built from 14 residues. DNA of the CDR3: TGTGCCAGCAGCCGGGACAGGGACGTCGTCGAGCAGTACTTC. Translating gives CASSRDRDVVEQYF.

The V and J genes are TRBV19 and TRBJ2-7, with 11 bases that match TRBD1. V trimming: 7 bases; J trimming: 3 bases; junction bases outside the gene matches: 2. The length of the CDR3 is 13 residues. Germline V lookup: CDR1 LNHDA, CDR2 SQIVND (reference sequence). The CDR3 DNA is TGTGCCAGTACCGGGACAGGGGGCTACGAGCAGTACTTC. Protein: CASTGTGGYEQYF.

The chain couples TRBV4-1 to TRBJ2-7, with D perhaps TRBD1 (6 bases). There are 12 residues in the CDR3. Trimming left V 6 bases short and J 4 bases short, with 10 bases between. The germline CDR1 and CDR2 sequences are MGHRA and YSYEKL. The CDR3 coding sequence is TGCGCCAGCAGTTCACAGGGATACGAGCAGTACTTC. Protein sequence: CASSSQGYEQYF.

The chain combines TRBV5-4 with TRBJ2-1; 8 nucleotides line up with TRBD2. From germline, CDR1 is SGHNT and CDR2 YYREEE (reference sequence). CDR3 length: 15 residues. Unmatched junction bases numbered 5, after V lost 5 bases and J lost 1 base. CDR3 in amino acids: CASSFSGESYNEQFF. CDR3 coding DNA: TGTGCCAGCAGTTTTAGCGGGGAATCCTACAATGAGCAGTTCTTC.

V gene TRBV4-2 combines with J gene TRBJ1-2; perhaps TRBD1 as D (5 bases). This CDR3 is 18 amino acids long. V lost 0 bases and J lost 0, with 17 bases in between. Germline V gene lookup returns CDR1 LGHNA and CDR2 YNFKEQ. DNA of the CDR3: TGTGCCAGCAGCCAAGAACGGGGACGCGGGGGTTCTAACTATGGCTACACCTTC. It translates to CASSQERGRGGSNYGYTF.

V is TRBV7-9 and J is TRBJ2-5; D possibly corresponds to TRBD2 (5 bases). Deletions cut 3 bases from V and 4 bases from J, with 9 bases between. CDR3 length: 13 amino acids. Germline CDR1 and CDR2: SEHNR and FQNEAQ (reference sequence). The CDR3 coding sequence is TGTGCCAGCAGCTTGCCCGCGGGAGAGACCCAGTACTTC. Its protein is CASSLPAGETQYF.

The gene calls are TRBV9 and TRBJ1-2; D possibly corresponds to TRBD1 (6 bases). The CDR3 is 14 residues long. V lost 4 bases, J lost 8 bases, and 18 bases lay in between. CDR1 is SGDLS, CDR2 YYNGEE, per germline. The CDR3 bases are TGTGCCAGCAGCCCTGGACAGCCTCCGTGGGGCTACACCTTC. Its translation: CASSPGQPPWGYTF.

The CDR3 sequence is CASLERDEQFF. As DNA, the CDR3 is TGTGCCAGTCTGGAGCGGGATGAGCAGTTCTTC. V is TRBV12-3 or TRBV12-4 and J is TRBJ2-1, with a weak D call TRBD2 (6 bases). Trimming took off 9 bases at V and 8 bases at J, with 11 bases between the two ends. The CDR3 loop spans 11 amino acids.

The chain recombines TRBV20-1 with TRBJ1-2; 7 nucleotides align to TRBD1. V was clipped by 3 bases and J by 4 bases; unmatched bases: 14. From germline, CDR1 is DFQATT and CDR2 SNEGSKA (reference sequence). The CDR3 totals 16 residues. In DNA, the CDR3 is TGCAGTGCTAGTGCCCGCAGGGGACAGCTTTTCTATGGCTACACCTTC. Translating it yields CSASARRGQLFYGYTF.

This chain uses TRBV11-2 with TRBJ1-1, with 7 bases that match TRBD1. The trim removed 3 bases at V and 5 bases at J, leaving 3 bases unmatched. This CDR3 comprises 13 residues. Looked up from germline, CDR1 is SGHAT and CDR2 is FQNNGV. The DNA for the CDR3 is TGTGCCAGCAGCTTCGGCAGGGGGACTGAAGCTTTCTTT. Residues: CASSFGRGTEAFF.

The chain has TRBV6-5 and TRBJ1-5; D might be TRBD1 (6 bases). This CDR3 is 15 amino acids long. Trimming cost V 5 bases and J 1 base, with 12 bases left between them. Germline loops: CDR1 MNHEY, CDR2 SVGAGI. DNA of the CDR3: TGTGCCAGCAGTATAAACAGGGAAAGCAATCAGCCCCAGCATTTT. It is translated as CASSINRESNQPQHF.

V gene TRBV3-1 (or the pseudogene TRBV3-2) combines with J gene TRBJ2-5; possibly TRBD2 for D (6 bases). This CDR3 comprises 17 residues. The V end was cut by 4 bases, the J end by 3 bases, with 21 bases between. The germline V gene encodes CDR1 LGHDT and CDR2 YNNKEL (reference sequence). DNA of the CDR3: TGTGCCAGCAGCCGCGGATCTTTCGGGGGAGCCGAAGAGACCCAGTACTTC. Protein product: CASSRGSFGGAEETQYF.

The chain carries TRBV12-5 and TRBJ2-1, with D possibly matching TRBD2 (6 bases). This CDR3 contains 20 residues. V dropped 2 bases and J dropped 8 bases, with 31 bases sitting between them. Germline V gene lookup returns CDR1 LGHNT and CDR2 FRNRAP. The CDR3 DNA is TGTGCTAGTGGTTTGACGCGACTAGTAGAGAAGATTTCTGGAGCGTATGAGCAGTTCTTC. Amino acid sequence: CASGLTRLVEKISGAYEQFF.

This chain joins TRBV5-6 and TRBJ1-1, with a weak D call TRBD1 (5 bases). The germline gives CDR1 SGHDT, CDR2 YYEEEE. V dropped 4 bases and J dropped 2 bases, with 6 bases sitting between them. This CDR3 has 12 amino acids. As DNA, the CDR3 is TGTGCCAGCAGCCAGGGAAACACTGAAGCTTTCTTT. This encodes CASSQGNTEAFF.

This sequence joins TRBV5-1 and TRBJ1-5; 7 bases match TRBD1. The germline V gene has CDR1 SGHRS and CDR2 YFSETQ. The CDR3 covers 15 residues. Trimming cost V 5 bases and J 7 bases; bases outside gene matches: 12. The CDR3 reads CASRLKEGAGQPQHF. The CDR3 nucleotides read TGCGCCAGCAGACTGAAGGAGGGGGCAGGCCAGCCCCAGCATTTT.

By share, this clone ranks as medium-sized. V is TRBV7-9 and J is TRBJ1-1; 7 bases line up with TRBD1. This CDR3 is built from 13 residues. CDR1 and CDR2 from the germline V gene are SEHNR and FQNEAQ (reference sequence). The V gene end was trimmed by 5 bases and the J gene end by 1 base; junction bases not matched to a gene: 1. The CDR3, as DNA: TGTGCCAGCAGCCGACAGGGGAACACTGAAGCTTTCTTT. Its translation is CASSRQGNTEAFF.